Listed here are 26 T cell receptor beta chains from one sample, sequenced in a study of neoadjuvant nivolumab and ipilimumab in lung cancer. The repertoire was sequenced with immunoSEQ multiplex PCR; TCRdb's copy has only in-frame clones and lacks some. This repertoire shows about 38,000 clones, about 91% found once; its top ten account for 2.5% to 4%. Here the sequenced sample was peripheral blood, taken before neoadjuvant nivolumab, alone or with ipilimumab. These receptors all come from an adult with non-small cell lung cancer.

This clone came up once. CDR3 protein: CASSQAGQGAYAEAFF. For the CDR3, the DNA is TGTGCCAGCAGCCAAGCGGGACAGGGGGCCTACGCTGAAGCTTTCTTT. This chain connects TRBV4-2 to TRBJ1-1; 12 nucleotides agree with TRBD1. Per germline, CDR1 LGHNA and CDR2 YNFKEQ. This CDR3 is 16 amino acids long. J gave up 6 bases and V 1 base, and 6 bases lay outside the gene matches.

The CDR3 nucleotides are TGTGCCACTAGCGGGGACCTAAGCTCCTACAATGAGCAGTTCTTC. Translating gives CATSGDLSSYNEQFF. The V call is TRBV25-1, the J call TRBJ2-1, with 9 positions matching TRBD2. The V segment lost 10 bases and the J segment 0 bases; nucleotides outside the gene matches: 7. The V gene's germline CDR1 is MGHDK and CDR2 SYGVNS. The CDR3 runs to 15 residues.

The chain carries TRBV4-2 and TRBJ2-3, with D unclear. Germline V CDR1 and CDR2: LGHNA, YNFKEQ. V lost 0 bases and J 3 bases, leaving 7 bases between the germline ends. The CDR3 runs 14 residues. For the CDR3, the DNA is TGTGCCAGCAGCCAAGAATCCTCGACAGATACGCAGTATTTT. Protein sequence: CASSQESSTDTQYF.

The chain recombines TRBV6-5 with TRBJ2-5, with D unresolved. Germline CDR1 MNHEY, CDR2 SVGAGI. CDR3 length equals 15 residues. Between the trimmed V and J ends, which lost 0 bases and 1 base, there was a span of 9 bases. The CDR3 coding sequence is TGTGCCAGCAGTTACTCGGTGGGAATCCAAGAGACCCAGTACTTC. Translated, it gives CASSYSVGIQETQYF.

The rearrangement links TRBV18 to TRBJ1-5; 9 positions match TRBD1. The CDR3 sequence is 16 residues long. The germline gives CDR1 KGHSH, CDR2 LQKENI. V trimming: 3 bases; J trimming: 1 base; junction bases outside the gene matches: 4. The CDR3 region is CASSPGTGYSNQPQHF. The CDR3 DNA is TGTGCCAGCTCACCTGGGACAGGGTACAGCAATCAGCCCCAGCATTTT.

J is TRBJ2-7 and V is TRBV5-1, with 13 bases that match TRBD2. J gave up 6 bases and V 4 bases, and 7 bases lay outside the gene matches. The germline CDR1 and CDR2 sequences are SGHRS and YFSETQ. The CDR3 has 15 amino acids. This CDR3 reads CASSRGLAGESEQYF. CDR3 DNA sequence: TGCGCCAGCAGCCGAGGACTAGCGGGAGAAAGCGAGCAGTACTTC.

The genes are TRBV7-8 and TRBJ2-7; D may correspond to TRBD1 or TRBD2 (5 bases each). The CDR3 loop spans 15 amino acids. Trimming stripped 1 base from V and 3 bases from J, with 13 bases between. Germline V lookup: CDR1 SGHVS, CDR2 FQNEAQ. CDR3 coding DNA: TGTGCCAGCAGCTTAGTAGGCAGGGACCTCTACGAGCAGTACTTC. Its protein is CASSLVGRDLYEQYF.

In the case of this clone: A read error may account for a junction end that differs from germline. The CDR3 DNA reads as TGTGCCAGCTTACCAGGAACAGGGACCACTGAAGCTTTCTTT. Its translation: CASLPGTGTTEAFF. The rearrangement joins TRBV18 to TRBJ1-1; tentative D call: TRBD1 (6 bases). This CDR3 is 14 amino acids long. Germline V lookup: CDR1 KGHSH, CDR2 LQKENI.

This chain connects TRBV5-1 to TRBJ2-3, with TRBD2 identical over 14 bases. The CDR3 consists of 17 residues. Germline values: CDR1 SGHRS, CDR2 YFSETQ. Unmatched junction bases numbered 6, after V lost 4 bases and J lost 2 bases. CDR3 DNA sequence: TGCGCCAGCAGCCTACGGACTAGCGGGAGGTCCACAGATACGCAGTATTTT. It translates to CASSLRTSGRSTDTQYF.

This rearrangement joins TRBV27 to TRBJ2-3; D not resolved. Germline CDR1 reads MNHEY; CDR2 reads SMNVEV (reference sequence). V was pared by 5 bases and J by 5 bases, with 8 bases between. The CDR3 length is 12 residues. CDR3 protein: CASSPQRDTQYF. The CDR3 DNA reads TGTGCCAGCAGTCCACAGCGAGATACGCAGTATTTT.

The chain links TRBV5-1 to TRBJ2-3, with D possibly called TRBD1 or TRBD2 (6 bases each). V was shortened by 0 bases and J by 0 bases, with 26 bases between the two germline ends. The CDR3 covers 21 residues. The germline V gene has CDR1 SGHRS and CDR2 YFSETQ. The DNA of the CDR3 is TGCGCCAGCAGCTTGGGGGCGGGCAGGGGTGGTAGCGGCCCGAGCACAGATACGCAGTATTTT. This gives the protein CASSLGAGRGGSGPSTDTQYF. Using reference TRBV5-1 and TRBJ2-3 for the parts outside the CDR3, the full variable domain is KAGVTQTPRYLIKTRGQQVTLSCSPISGHRSVSWYQQTPGQGLQFLFEYFSETQRNKGNFPGRFSGRQFSNSRSEMNVSTLELGDSALYLCASSLGAGRGGSGPSTDTQYFGPGTRLTVL.

The genes are TRBV28 and TRBJ2-4; weak D call: TRBD2 (6 bases). From germline, CDR1 is MDHEN and CDR2 SYDVKM. The germline V and J ends were trimmed by 3 bases and 7 bases, with 10 bases remaining between them. This CDR3 has 13 amino acids. CDR3 protein: CASSFRLGNIQYF. DNA for the CDR3: TGTGCCAGCAGTTTCCGACTAGGGAACATTCAGTACTTC.

This chain links TRBV15 with TRBJ2-7; no definite D call. Trimming removed 0 bases at V and 3 bases at J, with 9 bases between. The CDR3 runs 14 residues. Germline assignment: CDR1 LNHNV and CDR2 YYDKDF (reference sequence). As DNA, the CDR3 is TGTGCCACCAGCAGAGAACAGTTCGGCTACGAGCAGTACTTC. Translation gives CATSREQFGYEQYF.

The chain carries TRBV2 and TRBJ1-5; TRBD1 might be the D (6 bases). The CDR3 has 14 amino acids. The germline CDR1 and CDR2 sequences are SNHLY and FYNNEI. V was clipped by 6 bases and J by 2 bases, with 11 bases between them. The CDR3 nucleotides are TGTGCCAGCAGCCCGAGACAGGGCAATCAGCCCCAGCATTTT. It yields the protein CASSPRQGNQPQHF. The whole variable domain, remainder taken from reference TRBV2 and TRBJ1-5, is EPEVTQTPSHQVTQMGQEVILRCVPISNHLYFYWYRQILGQKVEFLVSFYNNEISEKSEIFDDQFSVERPDGSNFTLKIRSTKLEDSAMYFCASSPRQGNQPQHFGDGTRLSIL.

This clone has just one count. The chain has TRBV19 and TRBJ2-7, with 7 bases identical to TRBD1. Germline V CDR1 and CDR2: LNHDA, SQIVND (reference sequence). The trim removed 1 base at V and 6 bases at J, leaving 3 bases unmatched. This CDR3 is 13 amino acids long. The CDR3 region has the DNA TGTGCCAGTAGTATAGGGACAGGTTCCGAGCAGTACTTC. The encoded protein is CASSIGTGSEQYF.

The CDR3 sequence is CATRRDTEAFF. In DNA form, the CDR3 reads TGTGCCACTAGAAGGGACACTGAAGCTTTCTTT. V is TRBV6-5 and J is TRBJ1-1, with D uncertain. CDR1 is MNHEY and CDR2 is SVGAGI in the germline V gene. The CDR3 has 11 amino acids. V was pared by 10 bases and J by 3 bases, with 9 bases between.

This clone is a singleton in its sample. The V gene is TRBV7-9, the J gene TRBJ2-5; no clear D. The CDR3 runs 15 residues. Germline lookup yields CDR1 SEHNR and CDR2 FQNEAQ (reference sequence). Trimming shortened V by 0 bases and J by 5 bases, and 13 bases separated the two germline ends. The CDR3 DNA sequence: TGTGCCAGCAGCTTAGCGGACCCCGGTTGGGAGACCCAGTACTTC. Translation gives CASSLADPGWETQYF.

The chain uses TRBV5-5 and TRBJ2-7, with TRBD1 identical over 8 bases. With 0 bases clipped from V and 1 base from J, the junction kept 0 bases outside the gene matches. Germline CDR1 and CDR2: SGHKS and YYEKEE (reference sequence). The CDR3 is 14 amino acids. CDR3 sequence reads: CASSLDRGSYEQYF. CDR3 nucleotides: TGTGCCAGCAGCTTGGACAGGGGGTCCTACGAGCAGTACTTC.

The V gene is TRBV27, the J gene TRBJ1-1, with D possibly TRBD1 on 5 matching bases. This CDR3 has 14 residues. Germline assignment: CDR1 MNHEY and CDR2 SMNVEV (reference sequence). Deletions cut 5 bases from V and 14 bases from J, with 24 bases between. The CDR3 protein is CASSPADAGRSLFF. CDR3 in DNA: TGTGCCAGCAGTCCAGCCGACGCGGGACGGTCCCTCTTCTTT.

This clone was counted once. The genes are TRBV5-4 and TRBJ2-1; 8 bases align to TRBD1. The germline V gene has CDR1 SGHNT and CDR2 YYREEE (reference sequence). V trimming: 1 base; J trimming: 3 bases; junction bases outside the gene matches: 3. The CDR3 is made up of 15 amino acids. CDR3 nucleotide sequence: TGTGCCAGCAGCTTGCAACAGGGGGGCTACAATGAGCAGTTCTTC. Its translation is CASSLQQGGYNEQFF.

This chain connects TRBV18 to TRBJ2-1; 12 bases are shared with TRBD2. J gave up 3 bases and V 4 bases, and 1 base lay outside the gene matches. CDR1 and CDR2 (germline): KGHSH, LQKENI. This CDR3 region has 15 residues. The CDR3 sequence is CASSLGLAGYNEQFF. The CDR3 bases are TGTGCCAGCTCACTGGGACTAGCGGGCTACAATGAGCAGTTCTTC.

The chain uses TRBV29-1 and TRBJ2-7; 8 nucleotides align to TRBD2. This CDR3 comprises 14 residues. The germline V gene has CDR1 SQVTM and CDR2 ANQGSEA. J lost 3 bases, V lost 7 bases, and 11 bases had no gene match. The CDR3 coding sequence is TGCAGCGCAATCGGGGGGGCGCAGGGCTACGAGCAGTACTTC. Translated, it gives CSAIGGAQGYEQYF.

This clone was seen once. The chain joins TRBV13 to TRBJ2-1; D is unresolved. The CDR3 totals 15 residues. The germline V and J ends were trimmed by 5 bases and 5 bases, with 16 bases remaining between them. Germline CDR1 is PRHDT and CDR2 is FYEKMQ (reference sequence). CDR3 nucleotides: TGTGCCAGCAGCCCCCCGTCGGTCCACCACAATGAGCAGTTCTTC. Its protein product is CASSPPSVHHNEQFF.

The chain is built from TRBV4-3 and TRBJ2-7; 11 positions agree with TRBD2. The CDR3 contains 17 residues. Germline CDR1 reads LGHNA; CDR2 reads YSLEER. Trimming at V came to 0 bases and at J to 5 bases, leaving 9 bases not matched to a gene. CDR3 sequence: CASSQDPLAGGSNEQYF. The CDR3 DNA follows: TGCGCCAGCAGCCAAGATCCCCTAGCGGGAGGATCAAACGAGCAGTACTTC.

This chain's CDR3 is CASSDRGYGTEAFF. The CDR3 DNA sequence: TGTGCCAGCAGTGACCGGGGATATGGCACTGAAGCTTTCTTT. The chain combines TRBV6-1 with TRBJ1-1; D remains unclear. This CDR3 contains 14 residues. V shed 3 bases and J shed 4 bases, with 12 bases lying between them. CDR1 is MNHNS and CDR2 is SASEGT in the germline V gene.

V gene TRBV10-3 combines with J gene TRBJ2-3; the D is unclear. Between the trimmed V and J ends, which lost 0 bases and 2 bases, there was a span of 15 bases. The CDR3 totals 17 residues. Germline V lookup: CDR1 ENHRY, CDR2 SYGVKD. CDR3 coding DNA: TGTGCCATCAGTGAGTCAGTTTTCCGAGGTCCCACAGATACGCAGTATTTT. Its protein is CAISESVFRGPTDTQYF.